Below, 2 T cell receptor beta chains from the same sample are listed, as sequenced in a study of shared clonotypes between healthy human individuals. The data were produced by immunoSEQ multiplex PCR, yet TCRdb's version contains in-frame clones alone and is incomplete. The data show millions of clones, over 90% seen once. Sequencing was performed on naive CD4+ T cells from PBMCs. Regarding subset: CD45RA+ positively selected. The receptor set was obtained from a man younger than 35 in good health. Some clones in this sample may be carry-over from other donors' samples.

The gene calls are TRBV4-1 and TRBJ2-7, with TRBD2 matching 12 bases. The CDR3 has 15 amino acids. Germline V gives CDR1 MGHRA, CDR2 YSYEKL. V shed 4 bases, J shed 3 bases, and the junction held 4 bases outside the gene matches. CDR3 loop: CASSRQLAGGYEQYF. The DNA of the CDR3 is TGCGCCAGCAGCCGCCAACTAGCGGGAGGCTACGAGCAGTACTTC.

The genes are TRBV27 and TRBJ2-7, with TRBD2 matching 13 bases. The CDR3 sequence is 19 residues long. Germline loops: CDR1 MNHEY, CDR2 SMNVEV (reference sequence). Trimming at V came to 4 bases and at J to 5 bases, leaving 17 bases not matched to a gene. The CDR3 DNA follows: TGTGCCAGCAGTTCTCTCACCGGGACTAGCGGGATAGGGGGGGACGAGCAGTACTTC. This translates into CASSSLTGTSGIGGDEQYF.